The clone carrying this T cell receptor beta chain came up a few times. This entry comes from a study of T-cell memory formation after mild COVID-19. Via MiXCR, TCRdb re-called the 5' RACE reads, giving one row per CDR3 protein. Altogether about 350,000 distinct CDR3 sequences are present, 12% to 15% being singletons, with the ten largest covering approximately 22%. The CDR3 spans 15 residues. The V end was cut by 6 bases, the J end by 0 bases, with 15 bases between. CDR1 is DFQATT and CDR2 is SNEGSKA in the germline V gene (reference sequence). The sample was PBMCs or a T cell subset sorted from them (not recorded which). The origin of this receptor is a man aged 18 to 30 who had mild COVID-19 (a few samples of this study predate the infection). Cell type and time point are not known. This chain connects TRBV20-1 to TRBJ2-1; the D gene is possibly TRBD2 (5 bases). CDR3 sequence (DNA): TGCAGTGCCATACCGTCGGGGAGCTCCTACAATGAGCAGTTCTTC. It codes for CSAIPSGSSYNEQFF.